What follows are 25 T cell receptor beta chains derived from one specimen sequenced in a study of blood T cell repertoires in COVID-19. Assay used: immunoSEQ multiplex PCR; TCRdb lists only in-frame clones, some missing. The table records 350,000 to 400,000 clones, approximately 90% of them present only once. The sample consisted of PBMCs or T cells enriched from blood (not recorded which). The receptors originated from a woman in her thirties or forties who had been exposed to COVID-19.

V gene TRBV10-3 combines with J gene TRBJ2-1, with D unclear. Germline V gene lookup returns CDR1 ENHRY and CDR2 SYGVKD. Trimming took off 3 bases at V and 5 bases at J, with 8 bases between the two ends. The CDR3 covers 13 residues. CDR3 amino acids: CAISDLSDNEQFF. As DNA, the CDR3 is TGTGCCATCAGTGACTTGTCCGACAATGAGCAGTTCTTC.

J is TRBJ1-5 and V is TRBV29-1; 7 nucleotides match TRBD1. This CDR3 comprises 13 residues. Trimming took 6 bases from V and 0 from J; bases not matched to a gene: 2. Germline assignment: CDR1 SQVTM and CDR2 ANQGSEA. This chain's CDR3 is CSVAGGSNQPQHF. CDR3 nucleotides: TGCAGCGTCGCAGGGGGTAGCAATCAGCCCCAGCATTTT.

V is TRBV11-2 and J is TRBJ1-4; 11 bases match TRBD1. The CDR3 covers 15 residues. With 4 bases clipped from V and 7 bases from J, the junction kept 5 bases outside the gene matches. Germline V gene lookup returns CDR1 SGHAT and CDR2 FQNNGV. The CDR3 coding sequence is TGTGCCAGCAGCTATGTTGGGACAGGGGGTGAAAAACTGTTTTTT. Translated: CASSYVGTGGEKLFF.

This chain connects TRBV11-2 to TRBJ1-2; unclear D gene. The germline V and J ends were trimmed by 5 bases and 4 bases, with 11 bases remaining between them. The germline CDR1 and CDR2 sequences are SGHAT and FQNNGV. CDR3 length: 13 amino acids. This CDR3 is CASSPTGTYGYTF. In DNA, the CDR3 is TGTGCCAGCAGCCCGACGGGAACCTATGGCTACACCTTC. Using reference TRBV11-2 and TRBJ1-2 for the parts outside the CDR3, the full variable domain is EAGVAQSPRYKIIEKRQSVAFWCNPISGHATLYWYQQILGQGPKLLIQFQNNGVVDDSQLPKDRFSAERLKGVDSTLKIQPAKLEDSAVYLCASSPTGTYGYTFGSGTRLTVV.

The chain has TRBV9 and TRBJ1-1, with 7 nucleotides matching TRBD1. The CDR3 has 14 amino acids. With V trimmed by 0 bases and J by 4 bases, 3 bases remained unmatched. CDR1 and CDR2 (germline): SGDLS, YYNGEE. CDR3 in amino acids: CASSVGDSPTEAFF. The CDR3 nucleotides are TGTGCCAGCAGCGTAGGGGACAGTCCCACTGAAGCTTTCTTT. Full variable domain (missing parts from reference TRBV9 and TRBJ1-1): DSGVTQTPKHLITATGQRVTLRCSPRSGDLSVYWYQQSLDQGLQFLIQYYNGEERAKGNILERFSAQQFPDLHSELNLSSLELGDSALYFCASSVGDSPTEAFFGQGTRLTVV.

The CDR3 loop reads CASSPGGTGYSNQPQHF. In nucleotides, the CDR3 is TGTGCCAGCTCACCCGGTGGGACAGGGTATAGCAATCAGCCCCAGCATTTT. The V and J genes are TRBV18 and TRBJ1-5; TRBD1 matches 9 bases. Germline V lookup: CDR1 KGHSH, CDR2 LQKENI. J gave up 0 bases and V 3 bases, and 6 bases lay outside the gene matches. The CDR3 sequence is 17 residues long. Complete variable domain (other parts from reference TRBV18 and TRBJ1-5): NAGVMQNPRHLVRRRGQEARLRCSPMKGHSHVYWYRQLPEEGLKFMVYLQKENIIDESGMPKERFSAEFPKEGPSILRIQQVVRGDSAAYFCASSPGGTGYSNQPQHFGDGTRLSIL.

For this clone: Given a much more abundant clone one base away, this may be a read error. The rearrangement links TRBV25-1 to TRBJ1-1; the D is unclear. V lost 6 bases to trimming and J lost 1 base, with 9 bases between them. This CDR3 region has 13 residues. Germline assignment: CDR1 MGHDK and CDR2 SYGVNS. CDR3 amino acids: CASSRTENTEAFF. The CDR3, as DNA: TGTGCCAGCAGCCGAACAGAGAACACTGAAGCTTTCTTT.

The rearrangement joins TRBV27 to TRBJ1-1; D is unclear. Trimming removed 4 bases at V and 5 bases at J, with 17 bases between. The germline gives CDR1 MNHEY, CDR2 SMNVEV (reference sequence). The CDR3 loop spans 15 amino acids. The CDR3 DNA follows: TGTGCCAGCAGTTCCGCCGGACGGAGGGAAACTGAAGCTTTCTTT. Protein product: CASSSAGRRETEAFF.

In this sample, this clone turned up once. The chain recombines TRBV29-1 with TRBJ1-2; D is unclear. Germline values: CDR1 SQVTM, CDR2 ANQGSEA. Trimming left V 3 bases short and J 1 base short, with 9 bases between. This CDR3 contains 13 residues. The CDR3, as DNA: TGCAGCGTTGACACATCCTTTAACTATGGCTACACCTTC. It is translated as CSVDTSFNYGYTF.

The chain couples TRBV15 to TRBJ2-6, with D possibly being TRBD2 (5 bases). This CDR3 contains 17 residues. Looked up from germline, CDR1 is LNHNV and CDR2 is YYDKDF (reference sequence). V dropped 0 bases and J dropped 3 bases, with 12 bases sitting between them. CDR3 DNA: TGTGCCACCAGCAGAGACGCGGGTAGAGGTGGGGCCAACGTCCTGACTTTC. Amino acid sequence: CATSRDAGRGGANVLTF.

V usage is TRBV12-3 or TRBV12-4 and J usage is TRBJ1-2; 7 nucleotides line up with TRBD1. The V and J ends lost 6 bases and 8 bases, in that order; junction bases with no gene match: 9. This CDR3 is built from 13 residues. In DNA, the CDR3 is TGTGCCAGCAGCTACTACAGGGGTGGAGGCTACACCTTC. This translates into CASSYYRGGGYTF.

The V call is TRBV7-3, the J call TRBJ1-1, with D uncertain. Looked up from germline, CDR1 is SGHTA and CDR2 is FQGTGA. Trimming took off 5 bases at V and 1 base at J, with 11 bases between the two ends. The CDR3 runs 14 residues. The CDR3 bases are TGTGCCAGCAGCCCGCGGGAGAGGAACACTGAAGCTTTCTTT. This encodes CASSPRERNTEAFF.

V is TRBV3-1 (or the pseudogene TRBV3-2) and J is TRBJ1-2, with D unresolved. V was pared by 1 base and J by 13 bases, with 10 bases between. CDR3 length equals 11 residues. CDR1 and CDR2 from the germline V gene are LGHDT and YNNKEL (reference sequence). CDR3 protein: CASSQGGIPTF. The CDR3, as DNA: TGTGCCAGCAGCCAAGGAGGAATACCCACCTTC.

V is TRBV7-8 and J is TRBJ1-1; tentatively, D is TRBD1 (5 bases). V was clipped by 5 bases and J by 2 bases, with 33 bases between them. In germline, CDR1 is SGHVS, CDR2 FQNEAQ. The length of the CDR3 is 21 residues. CDR3 protein: CASSPRTKISGRLTLNTEAFF. DNA for the CDR3: TGTGCCAGCAGCCCTAGGACCAAGATCTCAGGGCGACTCACACTAAACACTGAAGCTTTCTTT.

CDR3 residues: CASSFLRGQGRGYTF. In DNA, the CDR3 is TGTGCCAGCAGCTTTTTAAGGGGGCAAGGTCGAGGCTACACCTTC. The rearrangement links TRBV7-2 to TRBJ1-2; 7 nucleotides match TRBD1. In germline, CDR1 is SGHTA, CDR2 FQGNSA. The CDR3 has 15 amino acids. V lost 3 bases, J lost 8 bases, and 12 bases stayed unmatched.

The chain recombines TRBV29-1 with TRBJ1-1; D gene uncertain. The germline gives CDR1 SQVTM, CDR2 ANQGSEA. Trimming took 7 bases from V and 0 from J, leaving 9 bases between them. There are 12 residues in the CDR3. The CDR3 loop is CSAQQMNTEAFF. The CDR3 DNA reads TGCAGCGCCCAACAGATGAACACTGAAGCTTTCTTT.

The J gene is TRBJ2-3, the V gene TRBV5-4; the match to TRBD1 covers 11 bases. This CDR3 is 16 amino acids long. CDR1 and CDR2 (germline): SGHNT, YYREEE (reference sequence). The junction had 8 bases not matched to a gene; V was cut back by 3 bases and J by 5 bases. This chain's CDR3 is CASSSLGQGARDTQYF. CDR3 in DNA: TGTGCCAGCAGCTCCCTCGGACAGGGGGCTCGAGATACGCAGTATTTT.

The chain carries TRBV3-1 (or the pseudogene TRBV3-2) and TRBJ2-5, with D possibly being TRBD2 (5 bases). Trimming cost V 5 bases and J 5 bases, with 9 bases left between them. The CDR3 has 12 amino acids. CDR1 LGHDT and CDR2 YNNKEL come from the germline V gene (reference sequence). CDR3 amino acids: CASSFSGETQYF. The CDR3 DNA sequence: TGTGCCAGCAGCTTCTCGGGGGAGACCCAGTACTTC.

This sequence joins TRBV12-3 or TRBV12-4 and TRBJ1-2; TRBD1 aligns across 8 bases. J was trimmed by 8 bases and V by 3 bases; bases with no gene match: 5. The CDR3 loop spans 13 amino acids. In nucleotides, the CDR3 is TGTGCCAGCAGTTTCGACAGGGGCCGGGGCTACACCTTC. It translates to CASSFDRGRGYTF.

The J gene is TRBJ1-6, the V gene TRBV2; D gene unclear. The CDR3 sequence is 16 residues long. Germline V gene lookup returns CDR1 SNHLY and CDR2 FYNNEI. Trimming removed 3 bases from V and 0 bases from J, with 9 bases in between. DNA of the CDR3: TGTGCCAGCAGTGATTGGAGGAGCTCCTATAATTCACCCCTCCACTTT. This sequence encodes CASSDWRSSYNSPLHF.

This chain uses TRBV5-6 with TRBJ2-3; tentative D call: TRBD1 (8 bases). Germline V gives CDR1 SGHDT, CDR2 YYEEEE. CDR3 length: 15 amino acids. V was trimmed by 4 bases and J by 5 bases, leaving 17 bases between them. The CDR3 loop reads CASSTDREGIDTQYF. CDR3 DNA sequence: TGTGCCAGCAGCACGGACAGGGAGGGTATAGATACGCAGTATTTT.

The chain carries TRBV30 and TRBJ1-1; 8 bases are shared with TRBD1. The CDR3 length is 12 residues. V dropped 8 bases and J dropped 0; count of bases not matched to a gene: 2. Germline V gene lookup returns CDR1 GTSNPN and CDR2 SVGIG (reference sequence). The CDR3 loop is CAADRVNTEAFF. CDR3 DNA sequence: TGTGCCGCGGACAGGGTGAACACTGAAGCTTTCTTT.

This clone was counted many times. The gene calls are TRBV2 and TRBJ2-2; maybe TRBD2 (6 bases). This CDR3 is 13 amino acids long. Germline assignment: CDR1 SNHLY and CDR2 FYNNEI. V lost 8 bases and J 2 bases, leaving 9 bases between the germline ends. This chain's CDR3 is CASVSGNTGELFF. CDR3 bases: TGTGCCAGCGTTAGCGGAAACACCGGGGAGCTGTTTTTT.

V is TRBV7-2 and J is TRBJ1-5; 8 positions match TRBD1. V gave up 1 base and J gave up 3 bases; unmatched junction bases: 8. This CDR3 is built from 17 residues. The germline gives CDR1 SGHTA, CDR2 FQGNSA. The CDR3 DNA sequence: TGTGCCAGCAGCTTAGTTTCCGGGACAGGAGTCAATCAGCCCCAGCATTTT. This translates into CASSLVSGTGVNQPQHF. The complete variable domain, with remaining parts taken from reference TRBV7-2 and TRBJ1-5, reads GAGVSQSPSNKVTEKGKDVELRCDPISGHTALYWYRQSLGQGLEFLIYFQGNSAPDKSGLPSDRFSAERTGGSVSTLTIQRTQQEDSAVYLCASSLVSGTGVNQPQHFGDGTRLSIL.

This clone was detected once. This chain uses TRBV11-1 with TRBJ2-1, with D perhaps matching TRBD1 (6 bases). V lost 5 bases, J lost 5 bases, and 13 bases lay in between. The CDR3 runs 14 residues. Germline values: CDR1 SGHAT, CDR2 FQDESV (reference sequence). CDR3 loop: CASSGTLLDNEQFF. In DNA, the CDR3 is TGTGCCAGCAGCGGGACACTCCTCGACAATGAGCAGTTCTTC.